These T cell receptor beta chains were read from a single sample in a study of T cell repertoires in cytomegalovirus infection. Their specific antigens are unknown. From the reads, TCRdb called clonotypes with MiXCR, one entry per CDR3 protein. The data hold approximately 73,000 distinct CDR3 sequences, with roughly 40% observed a single time. Sequenced material: CD8+ T cells from cultured PBMCs, taken from culture after CMV antigen stimulation. Receptors were obtained from a human donor in good health (CMV status not recorded). Some clones in this sample may be carry-over from other donors' samples. CDR3s include the opening cysteine and the closing phenylalanine or tryptophan. The order of the fields is clone size, D gene, J gene, V gene, CDR3 length, CDR3 protein, CDR3 DNA. The D gene is left open where the match is weak. A clone size is listed for some rows: how often the clone was seen (once, few, many), or a class if it is expanded.

clone_size: -; d_call: TRBD1; j_call: TRBJ1-1; v_call: TRBV7-3; cdr3_length: 12; cdr3_aa: CASSPRGLEAFF; cdr3_nt: TGTGCCAGCAGCCCCAGGGGGCTTGAAGCTTTCTTT
clone_size: few; d_call: -; j_call: TRBJ2-5; v_call: TRBV7-9; cdr3_length: 15; cdr3_aa: CASSLTRGEKKTQYF; cdr3_nt: TGTGCCAGCAGCTTAACCCGAGGGGAGAAGAAGACCCAGTACTTC
clone_size: -; d_call: TRBD2; j_call: TRBJ2-7; v_call: TRBV20-1; cdr3_length: 16; cdr3_aa: CSARASGRGGYYEQYF; cdr3_nt: TGCAGTGCTAGGGCCAGTGGGCGGGGGGGGTACTACGAGCAGTACTTC
clone_size: few; d_call: -; j_call: TRBJ1-6; v_call: TRBV27; cdr3_length: 13; cdr3_aa: CASSLSNRSPLHF; cdr3_nt: TGTGCCAGCAGTTTATCCAATCGATCGCCCCTCCACTTT
clone_size: few; d_call: -; j_call: TRBJ1-1; v_call: TRBV5-4; cdr3_length: 13; cdr3_aa: CASISAGDTEAFF; cdr3_nt: TGTGCCAGCATCTCCGCAGGCGACACTGAAGCTTTCTTT
clone_size: -; d_call: -; j_call: TRBJ2-3; v_call: TRBV29-1; cdr3_length: 15; cdr3_aa: CSVPDQVRGPDTQYF; cdr3_nt: TGCAGCGTTCCAGACCAAGTCAGGGGACCAGATACGCAGTATTTT
clone_size: -; d_call: -; j_call: TRBJ1-5; v_call: TRBV28; cdr3_length: 13; cdr3_aa: CAATRGRNQPQHF; cdr3_nt: TGTGCCGCAACCAGGGGTCGGAATCAGCCCCAGCATTTT
clone_size: few; d_call: -; j_call: TRBJ1-1; v_call: TRBV6-6; cdr3_length: 13; cdr3_aa: CASSGYLNTEAFF; cdr3_nt: TGTGCCAGCAGTGGATACTTGAACACTGAAGCTTTCTTT
clone_size: -; d_call: -; j_call: TRBJ2-3; v_call: TRBV28; cdr3_length: 16; cdr3_aa: CASSLLGTSGTDTQYF; cdr3_nt: TGTGCCAGCAGTTTATTGGGGACATCCGGCACAGATACGCAGTATTTT
clone_size: few; d_call: -; j_call: TRBJ2-2; v_call: TRBV7-8; cdr3_length: 15; cdr3_aa: CASQSSRSNTGELFF; cdr3_nt: TGTGCCAGCCAATCTTCCCGGTCGAACACCGGGGAGCTGTTTTTT
clone_size: -; d_call: -; j_call: TRBJ1-1; v_call: TRBV11-2; cdr3_length: 8; cdr3_aa: CASSPGTF; cdr3_nt: TGTGCCAGCAGTCCCGGGACTTTT
clone_size: -; d_call: TRBD1; j_call: TRBJ1-1; v_call: TRBV25-1; cdr3_length: 16; cdr3_aa: CASSEAVGTAFTEAFF; cdr3_nt: TGTGCCAGCAGTGAAGCGGTCGGGACAGCCTTCACTGAAGCTTTCTTT
clone_size: many; d_call: TRBD2; j_call: TRBJ2-1; v_call: TRBV7-6; cdr3_length: 15; cdr3_aa: CASSLLAGGRYEQFF; cdr3_nt: TGTGCCAGCAGCTTATTAGCGGGGGGGCGGTATGAGCAGTTCTTC
clone_size: -; d_call: -; j_call: TRBJ1-1; v_call: TRBV7-2; cdr3_length: 11; cdr3_aa: CASSHGNEAFF; cdr3_nt: TGTGCCAGCAGCCATGGTAATGAAGCTTTCTTT
clone_size: -; d_call: TRBD1; j_call: TRBJ1-5; v_call: TRBV20-1; cdr3_length: 13; cdr3_aa: CSALTGGNQPQHF; cdr3_nt: TGCAGTGCGTTGACAGGGGGTAATCAGCCCCAGCATTTT
clone_size: -; d_call: -; j_call: TRBJ1-2; v_call: TRBV20-1; cdr3_length: 15; cdr3_aa: CSARDISRLSYGYTF; cdr3_nt: TGCAGTGCTAGAGATATTAGCAGGCTTTCTTATGGCTACACCTTC
clone_size: -; d_call: -; j_call: TRBJ2-7; v_call: TRBV12-3/TRBV12-4; cdr3_length: 13; cdr3_aa: CASSFGVGWEQYF; cdr3_nt: TGTGCCAGCAGTTTCGGGGTGGGGTGGGAGCAGTACTTC
clone_size: -; d_call: -; j_call: TRBJ1-2; v_call: TRBV27; cdr3_length: 14; cdr3_aa: CASSLFGAGYGYTF; cdr3_nt: TGTGCCAGCAGTTTGTTCGGGGCGGGGTATGGCTACACCTTC
clone_size: few; d_call: -; j_call: TRBJ2-5; v_call: TRBV7-9; cdr3_length: 16; cdr3_aa: CASSLGQVSLQETQYF; cdr3_nt: TGTGCCAGCAGCTTGGGCCAGGTCAGCCTCCAAGAGACCCAGTACTTC
clone_size: -; d_call: TRBD2; j_call: TRBJ2-2; v_call: TRBV5-4; cdr3_length: 16; cdr3_aa: CASSLVGRDNTGELFF; cdr3_nt: TGTGCCAGCAGCTTGGTCGGGAGGGACAACACCGGGGAGCTGTTTTTT
clone_size: -; d_call: -; j_call: TRBJ1-5; v_call: TRBV2; cdr3_length: 14; cdr3_aa: CASSEMDSNQPQHF; cdr3_nt: TGTGCCAGCAGTGAAATGGATAGCAATCAGCCCCAGCATTTT
clone_size: -; d_call: -; j_call: TRBJ2-7; v_call: TRBV5-1; cdr3_length: 15; cdr3_aa: CASSLNSAGVEEQYF; cdr3_nt: TGCGCCAGCAGCTTGAACTCGGCAGGGGTGGAAGAGCAGTACTTC
clone_size: -; d_call: -; j_call: TRBJ2-1; v_call: TRBV7-9; cdr3_length: 14; cdr3_aa: CASSLRGGQNEQFF; cdr3_nt: TGTGCCAGCAGCTTAAGGGGGGGCCAGAATGAGCAGTTCTTC
clone_size: -; d_call: TRBD1; j_call: TRBJ2-5; v_call: TRBV7-6; cdr3_length: 15; cdr3_aa: CASSHRDRGRETQYF; cdr3_nt: TGTGCCAGCAGCCACCGGGACAGGGGGCGAGAGACCCAGTACTTC
clone_size: many; d_call: TRBD1; j_call: TRBJ1-1; v_call: TRBV7-2; cdr3_length: 20; cdr3_aa: CASSLPLGGQGSWSDTEAFF; cdr3_nt: TGTGCCAGCAGCCTACCATTAGGAGGACAGGGCTCGTGGTCAGACACTGAAGCTTTCTTT
clone_size: -; d_call: -; j_call: TRBJ1-2; v_call: TRBV7-2; cdr3_length: 16; cdr3_aa: CASSLALQSGSDGYTF; cdr3_nt: TGTGCCAGCAGCTTGGCCCTACAATCGGGAAGCGATGGCTACACCTTC
clone_size: few; d_call: TRBD1; j_call: TRBJ1-1; v_call: TRBV12-3/TRBV12-4; cdr3_length: 14; cdr3_aa: CASSGQGLNTEAFF; cdr3_nt: TGTGCCAGTTCGGGACAGGGGTTGAACACTGAAGCTTTCTTT
clone_size: -; d_call: TRBD2; j_call: TRBJ2-1; v_call: TRBV12-3/TRBV12-4; cdr3_length: 15; cdr3_aa: CASSLLGGAYNEQFF; cdr3_nt: TGTGCCAGCAGTTTATTGGGGGGGGCCTACAATGAGCAGTTCTTC
clone_size: -; d_call: -; j_call: TRBJ1-6; v_call: TRBV6-2/TRBV6-3; cdr3_length: 17; cdr3_aa: CASSGRPFDRRYSPLHF; cdr3_nt: TGTGCCAGCAGTGGACGTCCCTTTGACAGGAGGTATTCACCCCTCCACTTT
clone_size: -; d_call: -; j_call: TRBJ1-4; v_call: TRBV4-3; cdr3_length: 16; cdr3_aa: CASSQESGAGDEKLFF; cdr3_nt: TGCGCCAGCAGCCAAGAGTCGGGGGCGGGAGATGAAAAACTGTTTTTT
clone_size: few; d_call: TRBD2; j_call: TRBJ2-1; v_call: TRBV7-6; cdr3_length: 16; cdr3_aa: CASTPSQRGAYNEQFF; cdr3_nt: TGTGCCAGCACCCCCAGCCAGCGGGGTGCCTACAATGAGCAGTTCTTC
clone_size: -; d_call: -; j_call: TRBJ1-1; v_call: TRBV6-6; cdr3_length: 13; cdr3_aa: CASSYGSRTEAFF; cdr3_nt: TGTGCCAGCAGTTACGGGAGTCGCACTGAAGCTTTCTTT
clone_size: few; d_call: -; j_call: TRBJ1-5; v_call: TRBV20-1; cdr3_length: 16; cdr3_aa: CSASKGRPGGNQPQHF; cdr3_nt: TGCAGTGCTAGCAAGGGTCGGCCAGGGGGCAATCAGCCCCAGCATTTT
clone_size: -; d_call: -; j_call: TRBJ2-1; v_call: TRBV24-1; cdr3_length: 17; cdr3_aa: CATSETSGSSSYNEQFF; cdr3_nt: TGTGCCACCAGTGAAACGAGCGGGTCCAGCTCCTACAATGAGCAGTTCTTC